This TCR beta chain is drawn from a study of blood T cell repertoires in COVID-19. Turning to the study itself: Spain, Italy and the United States supplied samples that represented acute and convalescent COVID-19. Sources were T cells, B-cell-depleted T cells, or PBMCs; the material itself was cDNA or gDNA.

In the original analysis: How many nucleated cells were present was estimated from reference gene primer amplification. The assay was immunoSEQ multiplex PCR, and TCRdb's table has in-frame clones only and misses some. That table gives V, J and clone size, and the DNA gave D and trimming. The sample records 100,000 or so clones, roughly 90% being singletons. The sequencing sample was made of peripheral blood. The TCR originated in a man aged 55 to 70 with acute or convalescent COVID-19.

The CDR3 DNA reads TGCGCCAGCAGCCAAGTTAGCGGGAGACCCGGCACAGATACGCAGTATTTT. Translating it yields CASSQVSGRPGTDTQYF. This rearrangement joins TRBV4-1 to TRBJ2-3, with 9 bases that match TRBD2. J lost 1 base, V lost 1 base, and 6 bases had no gene match. Germline CDR1 and CDR2: MGHRA and YSYEKL. CDR3 length: 17 residues.